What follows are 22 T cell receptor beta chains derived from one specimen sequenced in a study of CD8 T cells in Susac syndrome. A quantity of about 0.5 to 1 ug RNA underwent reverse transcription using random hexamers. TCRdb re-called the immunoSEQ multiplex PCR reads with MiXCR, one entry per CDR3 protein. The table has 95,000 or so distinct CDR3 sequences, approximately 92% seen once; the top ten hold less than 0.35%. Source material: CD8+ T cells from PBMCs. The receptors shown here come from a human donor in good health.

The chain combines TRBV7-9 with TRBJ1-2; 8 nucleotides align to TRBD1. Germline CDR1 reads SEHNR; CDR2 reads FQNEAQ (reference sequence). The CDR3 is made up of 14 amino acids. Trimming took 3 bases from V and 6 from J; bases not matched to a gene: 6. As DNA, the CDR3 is TGTGCCAGCAGCTTTCCCGGGACAGGCAATGGCTACACCTTC. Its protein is CASSFPGTGNGYTF.

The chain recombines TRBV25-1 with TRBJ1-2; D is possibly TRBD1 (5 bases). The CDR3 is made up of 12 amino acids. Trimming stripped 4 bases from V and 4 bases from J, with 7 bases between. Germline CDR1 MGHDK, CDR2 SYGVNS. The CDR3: CASSGGLYGYTF. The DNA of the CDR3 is TGTGCCAGCAGTGGGGGCCTCTATGGCTACACCTTC.

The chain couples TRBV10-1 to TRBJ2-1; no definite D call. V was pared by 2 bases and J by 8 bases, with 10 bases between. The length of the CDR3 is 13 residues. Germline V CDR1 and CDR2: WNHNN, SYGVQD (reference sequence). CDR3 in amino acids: CASSEGLFDEQFF. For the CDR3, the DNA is TGCGCCAGCAGTGAGGGGCTTTTCGATGAGCAGTTCTTC.

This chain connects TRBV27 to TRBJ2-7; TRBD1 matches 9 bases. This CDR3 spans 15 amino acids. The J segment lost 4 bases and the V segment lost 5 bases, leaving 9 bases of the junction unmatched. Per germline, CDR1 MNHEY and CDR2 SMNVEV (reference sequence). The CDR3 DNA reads TGTGCCAGCAGTCAGATCGGACAGGGGTTGTACGAGCAGTACTTC. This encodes CASSQIGQGLYEQYF.

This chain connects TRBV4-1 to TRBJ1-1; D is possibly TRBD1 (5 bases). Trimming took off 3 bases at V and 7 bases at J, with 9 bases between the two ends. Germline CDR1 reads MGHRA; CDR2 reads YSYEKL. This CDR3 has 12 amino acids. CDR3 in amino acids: CASSHRGREAFF. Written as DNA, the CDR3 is TGCGCCAGCAGCCACCGGGGCCGTGAAGCTTTCTTT.

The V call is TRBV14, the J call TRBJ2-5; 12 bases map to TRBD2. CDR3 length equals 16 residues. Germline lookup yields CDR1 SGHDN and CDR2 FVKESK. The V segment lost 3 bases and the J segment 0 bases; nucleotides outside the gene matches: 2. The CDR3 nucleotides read TGTGCCAGCAGCCAGACTAGCGGGGGATACCAAGAGACCCAGTACTTC. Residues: CASSQTSGGYQETQYF.

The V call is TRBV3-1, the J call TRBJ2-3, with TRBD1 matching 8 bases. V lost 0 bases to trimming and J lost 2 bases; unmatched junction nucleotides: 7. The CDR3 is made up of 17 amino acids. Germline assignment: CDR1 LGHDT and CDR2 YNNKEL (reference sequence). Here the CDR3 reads CASSQDDQGAHTDTQYF. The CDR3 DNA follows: TGTGCCAGCAGCCAAGATGACCAGGGGGCGCACACAGATACGCAGTATTTT.

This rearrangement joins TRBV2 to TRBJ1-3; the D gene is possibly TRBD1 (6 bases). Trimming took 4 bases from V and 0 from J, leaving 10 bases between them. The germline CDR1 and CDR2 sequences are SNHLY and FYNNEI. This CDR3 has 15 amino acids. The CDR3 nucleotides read TGTGCCAGCAGTGCGGACAGTTACTCTGGAAACACCATATATTTT. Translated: CASSADSYSGNTIYF. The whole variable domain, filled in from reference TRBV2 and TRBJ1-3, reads EPEVTQTPSHQVTQMGQEVILRCVPISNHLYFYWYRQILGQKVEFLVSFYNNEISEKSEIFDDQFSVERPDGSNFTLKIRSTKLEDSAMYFCASSADSYSGNTIYFGEGSWLTVV.

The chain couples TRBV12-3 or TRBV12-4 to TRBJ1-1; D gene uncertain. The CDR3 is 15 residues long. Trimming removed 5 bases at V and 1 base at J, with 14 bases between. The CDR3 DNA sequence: TGTGCCAGCAGTCGAAACCCAGGAGGGAACACTGAAGCTTTCTTT. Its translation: CASSRNPGGNTEAFF.

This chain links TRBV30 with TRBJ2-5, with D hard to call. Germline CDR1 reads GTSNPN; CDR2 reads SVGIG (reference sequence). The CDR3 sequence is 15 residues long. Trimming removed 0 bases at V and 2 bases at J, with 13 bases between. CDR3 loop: CAWSVMADLQETQYF. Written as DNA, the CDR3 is TGTGCCTGGAGTGTAATGGCGGACCTACAAGAGACCCAGTACTTC. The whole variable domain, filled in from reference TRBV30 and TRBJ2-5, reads SQTIHQWPATLVQPVGSPLSLECTVEGTSNPNLYWYRQAAGRGLQLLFYSVGIGQISSEVPQNLSASRPQDRQFILSSKKLLLSDSGFYLCAWSVMADLQETQYFGPGTRLLVL.

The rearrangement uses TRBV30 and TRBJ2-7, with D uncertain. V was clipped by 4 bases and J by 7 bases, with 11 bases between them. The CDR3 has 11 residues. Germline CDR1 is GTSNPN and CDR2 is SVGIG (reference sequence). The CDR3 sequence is CAWTNDWEQYF. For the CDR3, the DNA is TGTGCCTGGACTAACGATTGGGAGCAGTACTTC.

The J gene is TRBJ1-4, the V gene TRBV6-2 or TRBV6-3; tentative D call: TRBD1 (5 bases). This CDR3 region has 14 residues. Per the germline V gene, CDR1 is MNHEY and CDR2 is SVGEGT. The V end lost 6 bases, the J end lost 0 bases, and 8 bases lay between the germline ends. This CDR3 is CASRGTATNEKLFF. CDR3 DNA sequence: TGTGCCAGCAGAGGGACGGCAACTAATGAAAAACTGTTTTTT.

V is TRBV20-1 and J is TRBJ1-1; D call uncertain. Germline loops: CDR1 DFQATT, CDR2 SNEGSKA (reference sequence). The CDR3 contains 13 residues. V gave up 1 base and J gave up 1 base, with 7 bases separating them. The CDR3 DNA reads TGCAGTGCTAGAGGGAGGGAGAACACTGAAGCTTTCTTT. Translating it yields CSARGRENTEAFF.

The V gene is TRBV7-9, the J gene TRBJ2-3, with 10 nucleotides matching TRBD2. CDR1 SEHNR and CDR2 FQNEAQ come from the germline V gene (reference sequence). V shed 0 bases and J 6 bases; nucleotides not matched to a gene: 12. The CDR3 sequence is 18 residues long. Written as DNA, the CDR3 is TGTGCCAGCAGCTTAGCTCCCGGGCTAGCGGGAGCCCGGGATACGCAGTATTTT. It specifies CASSLAPGLAGARDTQYF.

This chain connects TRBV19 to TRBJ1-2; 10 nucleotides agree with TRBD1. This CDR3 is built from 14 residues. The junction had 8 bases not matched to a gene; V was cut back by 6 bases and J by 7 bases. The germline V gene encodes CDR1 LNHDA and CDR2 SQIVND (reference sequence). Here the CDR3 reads CASSPGQGVGGYTF. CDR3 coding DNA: TGTGCCAGTAGCCCTGGACAGGGGGTTGGTGGCTACACCTTC.

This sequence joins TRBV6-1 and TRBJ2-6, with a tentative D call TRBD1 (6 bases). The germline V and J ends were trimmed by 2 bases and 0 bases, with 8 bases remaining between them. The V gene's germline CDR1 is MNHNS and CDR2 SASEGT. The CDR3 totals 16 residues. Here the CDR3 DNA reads TGTGCCAGCAGTGAAACAGGGCACTCTGGGGCCAACGTCCTGACTTTC. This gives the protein CASSETGHSGANVLTF.

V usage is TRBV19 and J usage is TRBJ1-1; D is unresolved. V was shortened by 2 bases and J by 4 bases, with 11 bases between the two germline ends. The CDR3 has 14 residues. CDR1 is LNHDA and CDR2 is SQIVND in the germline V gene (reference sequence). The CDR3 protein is CASSIRDLGTEAFF. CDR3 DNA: TGTGCCAGTAGTATAAGGGATCTCGGCACTGAAGCTTTCTTT.

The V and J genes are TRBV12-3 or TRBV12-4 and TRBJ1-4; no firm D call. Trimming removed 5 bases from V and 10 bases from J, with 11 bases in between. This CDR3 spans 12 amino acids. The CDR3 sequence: CASSPGDAKLFF. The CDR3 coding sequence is TGTGCCAGCAGTCCAGGAGACGCAAAACTGTTTTTT.

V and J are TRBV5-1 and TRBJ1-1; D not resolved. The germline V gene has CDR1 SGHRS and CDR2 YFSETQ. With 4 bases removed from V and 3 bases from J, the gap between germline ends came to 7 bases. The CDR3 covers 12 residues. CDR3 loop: CASSGWDTEAFF. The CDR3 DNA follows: TGCGCCAGCAGCGGGTGGGACACTGAAGCTTTCTTT.

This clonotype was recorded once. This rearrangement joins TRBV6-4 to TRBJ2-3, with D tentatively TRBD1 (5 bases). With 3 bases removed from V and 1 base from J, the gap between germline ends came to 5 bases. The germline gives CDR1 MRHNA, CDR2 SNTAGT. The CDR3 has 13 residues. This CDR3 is CASSETGTDTQYF. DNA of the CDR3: TGTGCCAGCAGTGAGACAGGCACAGATACGCAGTATTTT.

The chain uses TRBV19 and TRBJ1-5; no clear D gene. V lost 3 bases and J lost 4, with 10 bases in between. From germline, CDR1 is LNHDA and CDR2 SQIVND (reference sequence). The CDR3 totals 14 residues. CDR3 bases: TGTGCCAGTAGTATTCCCTTACGGAATCAGCCCCAGCATTTT. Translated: CASSIPLRNQPQHF.

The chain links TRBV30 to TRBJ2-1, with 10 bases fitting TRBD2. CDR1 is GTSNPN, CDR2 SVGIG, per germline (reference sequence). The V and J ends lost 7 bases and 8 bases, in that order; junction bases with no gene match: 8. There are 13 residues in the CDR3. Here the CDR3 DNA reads TGTGCCTCGAGCGGGGGGGCTAGTGATGAGCAGTTCTTC. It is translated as CASSGGASDEQFF.